This T cell receptor (beta chain) was documented in a study of CD8 T cells in Susac syndrome. The multiple sclerosis control group comprised treatment-naive patients with stable or active relapsing-remitting disease. While CD8+ and CD4+ T cells were isolated negatively, TEMRA cells were enriched by FACS. The V end lost 2 bases, the J end lost 1 base, and 11 bases lay between the germline ends. The germline CDR1 and CDR2 sequences are MNHEY and SMNVEV (reference sequence). The CDR3 length is 15 residues. Reverse transcription of roughly 0.45 to 1 ug RNA was performed with random hexamers. TCRdb fed the immunoSEQ multiplex PCR reads into MiXCR, producing one record per CDR3 protein. This sample has 100,000 to 150,000 distinct CDR3 sequences; approximately 93% occur once, and the top ten carry roughly 0.3%.

The chain combines TRBV27 with TRBJ1-1; D is undetermined. The sequenced sample consisted of CD8+ T cells from PBMCs. This sequence originates from a human donor with multiple sclerosis. CDR3 sequence: CASSLARRTNTEAFF. CDR3 DNA sequence: TGTGCCAGCAGTTTAGCCAGGCGGACGAACACTGAAGCTTTCTTT.